Listed below are T cell receptor beta chains from one sample, sequenced in a study of shared clonotypes between healthy human individuals. The data were produced by immunoSEQ multiplex PCR, yet TCRdb's version contains in-frame clones alone and is incomplete. The repertoire has some 2,000,000 clones, about 94% of them found once; the top ten carry over 0.1%. The source material was naive CD4+ T cells sorted from blood. The receptors come from a man aged 18 to 35 in good health. Both conserved end residues are part of each CDR3. Fields, in order: J gene, D gene, clone size, V gene, CDR3 protein, CDR3 DNA. A D gene is named only where the DNA matches it firmly. Clone size, where shown, is once, few, many, or a class for clones that have expanded.

J gene: TRBJ2-5
D gene: NA
clone size: once
V gene: TRBV29-1
CDR3 protein: CSVWDPQETQYF
CDR3 DNA: TGCAGCGTCTGGGATCCCCAAGAGACCCAGTACTTC

J gene: TRBJ2-7
D gene: NA
clone size: NA
V gene: TRBV2
CDR3 protein: CASSEVQTVPSYEQYF
CDR3 DNA: TGTGCCAGCAGTGAAGTCCAGACGGTACCTTCCTACGAGCAGTACTTC

J gene: TRBJ2-1
D gene: NA
clone size: NA
V gene: TRBV5-1
CDR3 protein: CASSAPKDGYNEQFF
CDR3 DNA: TGCGCCAGCAGCGCGCCAAAGGACGGATACAATGAGCAGTTCTTC

J gene: TRBJ2-6
D gene: NA
clone size: NA
V gene: TRBV6-4
CDR3 protein: CASRDTGSGANVLTF
CDR3 DNA: TGTGCCAGCAGGGACACGGGGTCTGGGGCCAACGTCCTGACTTTC

J gene: TRBJ1-2
D gene: NA
clone size: NA
V gene: TRBV29-1
CDR3 protein: CSVEDTGRIYGYTF
CDR3 DNA: TGCAGCGTTGAAGATACCGGCAGGATCTATGGCTACACCTTC

J gene: TRBJ1-2
D gene: NA
clone size: NA
V gene: TRBV6-6
CDR3 protein: CASSRGGWERGYTF
CDR3 DNA: TGTGCCAGCAGCCGTGGGGGCTGGGAGAGAGGCTACACCTTC

J gene: TRBJ2-1
D gene: TRBD1
clone size: NA
V gene: TRBV5-1
CDR3 protein: CASSLGQGMIYEQFF
CDR3 DNA: TGCGCCAGCAGCTTGGGACAGGGTATGATATATGAGCAGTTCTTC

J gene: TRBJ2-7
D gene: TRBD1
clone size: NA
V gene: TRBV6-5
CDR3 protein: CASRRGQAWDEQYF
CDR3 DNA: TGTGCCAGCAGAAGGGGACAGGCTTGGGACGAGCAGTACTTC

J gene: TRBJ1-4
D gene: TRBD1
clone size: NA
V gene: TRBV30
CDR3 protein: CAWSADRTGTNEKLFF
CDR3 DNA: TGTGCCTGGAGCGCTGACCGGACAGGCACTAATGAAAAACTGTTTTTT

J gene: TRBJ2-1
D gene: NA
clone size: NA
V gene: TRBV7-9
CDR3 protein: CASSLGRTDDGNEQFF
CDR3 DNA: TGTGCCAGCAGCTTAGGGAGGACAGATGATGGCAATGAGCAGTTCTTC

J gene: TRBJ2-1
D gene: NA
clone size: NA
V gene: TRBV4-3
CDR3 protein: CASSQDNNWSSYNEQFF
CDR3 DNA: TGCGCCAGCAGCCAAGATAACAACTGGAGCTCCTACAATGAGCAGTTCTTC

J gene: TRBJ2-7
D gene: TRBD1
clone size: NA
V gene: TRBV27
CDR3 protein: CASSHRGPVSYEQYF
CDR3 DNA: TGTGCCAGCAGCCACAGGGGGCCCGTTAGCTACGAGCAGTACTTC

J gene: TRBJ2-2
D gene: TRBD1
clone size: NA
V gene: TRBV11-2
CDR3 protein: CASSLQGAGNTGELFF
CDR3 DNA: TGTGCCAGCAGCTTACAGGGGGCAGGGAACACCGGGGAGCTGTTTTTT

J gene: TRBJ1-6
D gene: TRBD1
clone size: NA
V gene: TRBV30
CDR3 protein: CAWSEWDRGHNSPLHF
CDR3 DNA: TGTGCCTGGAGTGAGTGGGACAGGGGGCATAATTCACCCCTCCACTTT

J gene: TRBJ2-7
D gene: TRBD2
clone size: NA
V gene: TRBV9
CDR3 protein: CASSVDPSRGDEQYF
CDR3 DNA: TGTGCCAGCAGCGTAGACCCTTCCCGGGGGGACGAGCAGTACTTC

J gene: TRBJ2-2
D gene: NA
clone size: NA
V gene: TRBV5-1
CDR3 protein: CASSLATGLTGELFF
CDR3 DNA: TGCGCCAGCAGCTTGGCCACAGGCCTCACCGGGGAGCTGTTTTTT

J gene: TRBJ2-3
D gene: TRBD2
clone size: NA
V gene: TRBV7-2
CDR3 protein: CASSSGLAGADTQYF
CDR3 DNA: TGTGCCAGCAGCTCGGGACTAGCGGGAGCAGATACGCAGTATTTT

J gene: TRBJ2-1
D gene: TRBD2
clone size: NA
V gene: TRBV6-5
CDR3 protein: CASRAGLAAYNEQFF
CDR3 DNA: TGTGCCAGCAGGGCCGGACTAGCGGCATACAATGAGCAGTTCTTC

J gene: TRBJ1-2
D gene: TRBD1
clone size: NA
V gene: TRBV5-4
CDR3 protein: CASSSGTGGVYGYTF
CDR3 DNA: TGTGCCAGCAGCTCCGGGACAGGGGGAGTGTATGGCTACACCTTC

J gene: TRBJ2-3
D gene: TRBD2
clone size: NA
V gene: TRBV5-1
CDR3 protein: CASALSGNTDTQYF
CDR3 DNA: TGCGCCAGTGCCCTTAGCGGGAACACAGATACGCAGTATTTT

J gene: TRBJ2-5
D gene: TRBD1
clone size: once
V gene: TRBV5-1
CDR3 protein: CASSPGQGQETQYF
CDR3 DNA: TGCGCCAGCAGCCCTGGACAGGGGCAAGAGACCCAGTACTTC

J gene: TRBJ1-2
D gene: NA
clone size: NA
V gene: TRBV18
CDR3 protein: CASSPVEGGYGYTF
CDR3 DNA: TGTGCCAGCTCACCAGTGGAGGGAGGCTATGGCTACACCTTC